The 30 T cell receptor beta chains below come from one sample, sequenced in a study of cytomegalovirus exposure and HLA in healthy donors. The PCR employed 60 Vbeta primers together with 13 Jbeta primers. Only in-frame clones appear in the TCRdb table, and some are missing; sequencing was by immunoSEQ multiplex PCR. Found here are tens of thousands of clones, less than 80% of them singletons; the top ten hold 1.4%. The sequencing sample was made of PBMCs. The receptors come from a male donor in good health and CMV-seronegative.

The chain has TRBV18 and TRBJ2-3; 7 positions match TRBD1. Germline loops: CDR1 KGHSH, CDR2 LQKENI. Trimming removed 6 bases from V and 6 bases from J; junction bases left unmatched: 9. The CDR3 runs to 14 residues. The CDR3, as DNA: TGTGCCAGCTCCCCAAACAGGGGTTCCGATACGCAGTATTTT. Translating it yields CASSPNRGSDTQYF. Full variable domain (outside the CDR3, taken from reference TRBV18 and TRBJ2-3): NAGVMQNPRHLVRRRGQEARLRCSPMKGHSHVYWYRQLPEEGLKFMVYLQKENIIDESGMPKERFSAEFPKEGPSILRIQQVVRGDSAAYFCASSPNRGSDTQYFGPGTRLTVL.

V gene TRBV28 combines with J gene TRBJ2-4, with TRBD2 matching over 10 bases. The germline gives CDR1 MDHEN, CDR2 SYDVKM. This CDR3 region has 15 residues. V was pared by 5 bases and J by 10 bases, with 11 bases of the junction left unmatched. CDR3 protein: CASSQERGGIDIQYF. DNA of the CDR3: TGTGCCAGCAGTCAGGAGCGGGGGGGGATCGATATTCAGTACTTC.

This clone has just one count. The chain recombines TRBV7-9 with TRBJ2-2; a weak D match, TRBD2 (6 bases). V lost 11 bases, J lost 2 bases, and 9 bases lay in between. Germline lookup yields CDR1 SEHNR and CDR2 FQNEAQ (reference sequence). This CDR3 has 12 residues. CDR3: CAGGSNTGELFF. The CDR3 nucleotides read TGTGCCGGGGGGTCTAACACCGGGGAGCTGTTTTTT.

Only a few counts were recorded for this clone. This chain links TRBV19 with TRBJ2-7; D perhaps matches TRBD1 (5 bases). Germline CDR1 LNHDA, CDR2 SQIVND (reference sequence). V was shortened by 7 bases and J by 0 bases, with 25 bases between the two germline ends. The CDR3 runs 18 residues. As DNA, the CDR3 is TGTGCCAGTAAGCCAATCCCCCCGACAGACAAAAGCTCCTACGAGCAGTACTTC. Its translation is CASKPIPPTDKSSYEQYF.

This rearrangement joins TRBV27 to TRBJ2-5; D is possibly TRBD2 (6 bases). V shed 5 bases and J shed 2 bases, with 12 bases lying between them. Germline CDR1 and CDR2: MNHEY and SMNVEV (reference sequence). The CDR3 spans 14 residues. Written as DNA, the CDR3 is TGTGCCAGCAGTAAGGGGACTCTTCAAGAGACCCAGTACTTC. It yields the protein CASSKGTLQETQYF.

V and J are TRBV5-1 and TRBJ2-7; TRBD1 might be the D (5 bases). The germline V and J ends were trimmed by 0 bases and 1 base, with 17 bases remaining between them. There are 17 residues in the CDR3. Germline CDR1 is SGHRS and CDR2 is YFSETQ. The DNA of the CDR3 is TGCGCCAGCAGCTTGGACCTACCAGGGCCCCGTTCCTACGAGCAGTACTTC. Its protein is CASSLDLPGPRSYEQYF.

This clone was seen only once. Here the CDR3 reads CASSERVVRRSGDTQYF. CDR3 DNA sequence: TGTGCCAGCAGTGAAAGGGTAGTGCGGCGGAGCGGGGATACGCAGTATTTT. The rearrangement uses TRBV2 and TRBJ2-3; tentatively, D is TRBD2 (6 bases). Trimming took off 2 bases at V and 6 bases at J, with 21 bases between the two ends. Germline loops: CDR1 SNHLY, CDR2 FYNNEI. The CDR3 covers 17 residues.

J is TRBJ2-1 and V is TRBV7-2; 8 positions agree with TRBD2. Unmatched junction bases numbered 17, after V lost 1 base and J lost 9 bases. Germline V gives CDR1 SGHTA, CDR2 FQGNSA. The CDR3 extends over 18 amino acids. CDR3 amino acids: CASSLEAGVRDIRAEQFF. CDR3 in DNA: TGTGCCAGCAGCTTAGAAGCGGGGGTGCGGGACATAAGAGCTGAGCAGTTCTTC.

This clone was seen more than once but under ten times. The J gene is TRBJ2-3, the V gene TRBV7-3; TRBD2 aligns across 9 bases. J gave up 2 bases and V 2 bases, and 5 bases lay outside the gene matches. CDR1 and CDR2 (germline): SGHTA, FQGTGA. CDR3 length: 16 residues. The chain's CDR3 is CASSLGTSQSTDTQYF. CDR3 nucleotides: TGTGCCAGCAGCTTAGGGACTAGCCAGTCCACAGATACGCAGTATTTT. Filled out from reference TRBV7-3 and TRBJ2-3, the complete variable domain reads GAGVSQTPSNKVTEKGKYVELRCDPISGHTALYWYRQSLGQGPEFLIYFQGTGAADDSGLPNDRFFAVRPEGSVSTLKIQRTERGDSAVYLCASSLGTSQSTDTQYFGPGTRLTVL.

The rearrangement joins TRBV28 to TRBJ2-3; 11 bases agree with TRBD2. In germline, CDR1 is MDHEN, CDR2 SYDVKM. The CDR3 covers 15 residues. V lost 5 bases to trimming and J lost 2 bases; unmatched junction nucleotides: 3. This CDR3 is CASSRLAGNTDTQYF. The CDR3, as DNA: TGTGCCAGCAGTCGACTAGCGGGAAACACAGATACGCAGTATTTT.

The V and J genes are TRBV27 and TRBJ1-5, with D possibly being TRBD1 (6 bases). Germline V CDR1 and CDR2: MNHEY, SMNVEV (reference sequence). V was trimmed by 0 bases and J by 7 bases, leaving 13 bases between them. The length of the CDR3 is 15 residues. The CDR3 here is CASSLSGGGGQPQHF. The CDR3 DNA sequence: TGTGCCAGCAGTTTATCAGGGGGGGGTGGCCAGCCCCAGCATTTT.

The chain carries TRBV5-1 and TRBJ2-3; maybe TRBD1 (6 bases). V was trimmed by 0 bases and J by 1 base, leaving 15 bases between them. The CDR3 length is 17 residues. The germline gives CDR1 SGHRS, CDR2 YFSETQ. CDR3 in amino acids: CASSLVSSGQGTDTQYF. CDR3 sequence (DNA): TGCGCCAGCAGCTTGGTTAGTTCGGGACAAGGCACAGATACGCAGTATTTT. Full variable domain (missing parts from reference TRBV5-1 and TRBJ2-3): KAGVTQTPRYLIKTRGQQVTLSCSPISGHRSVSWYQQTPGQGLQFLFEYFSETQRNKGNFPGRFSGRQFSNSRSEMNVSTLELGDSALYLCASSLVSSGQGTDTQYFGPGTRLTVL.

The V gene is TRBV6-1, the J gene TRBJ1-1, with a tentative D call TRBD1 (6 bases). The V and J ends lost 1 base and 5 bases respectively, with 11 bases between them. Germline V gene lookup returns CDR1 MNHNS and CDR2 SASEGT. This CDR3 is built from 14 residues. The CDR3 DNA reads TGTGCCAGCAGTGAAGGACAGGTATCGACTGAAGCTTTCTTT. Translated, it gives CASSEGQVSTEAFF.

The rearrangement joins TRBV9 to TRBJ2-1, with TRBD2 identical over 11 bases. V was pared by 1 base and J by 8 bases, with 5 bases of the junction left unmatched. Germline V gene data show CDR1 as SGDLS and CDR2 as YYNGEE. CDR3 length: 15 residues. The CDR3 here is CASSVLAGGLDEQFF. Written as DNA, the CDR3 is TGTGCCAGCAGCGTACTAGCGGGAGGATTAGATGAGCAGTTCTTC.

This chain joins TRBV10-1 and TRBJ2-2; weak D call: TRBD1 (7 bases). The CDR3 spans 16 residues. Trimming removed 3 bases at V and 7 bases at J, with 18 bases between. Germline V CDR1 and CDR2: WNHNN, SYGVQD (reference sequence). The CDR3 nucleotides are TGCGCCAGCAGTGAATGGAGGGGGCGTTTGGACGGGGAGCTGTTTTTT. This translates into CASSEWRGRLDGELFF.

The rearrangement links TRBV7-7 to TRBJ1-1; D unresolved. The CDR3 spans 13 residues. Germline values: CDR1 SSHAT, CDR2 FNYEAQ (reference sequence). Trimming removed 4 bases at V and 4 bases at J, with 10 bases between. CDR3 DNA: TGTGCCAGCAGCTCCCTAGTTGGCACTGAAGCTTTCTTT. It translates to CASSSLVGTEAFF.

The chain couples TRBV6-6 to TRBJ2-7, with 7 bases that match TRBD1. The V gene end was trimmed by 8 bases and the J gene end by 6 bases; junction bases not matched to a gene: 13. This CDR3 is 14 amino acids long. Per germline, CDR1 MNHNY and CDR2 SVGAGI (reference sequence). CDR3 sequence: CASLASGGWGEQYF. The CDR3, as DNA: TGTGCCAGCCTAGCTTCAGGGGGATGGGGCGAGCAGTACTTC.

This chain connects TRBV28 to TRBJ1-2; D gene uncertain. The V end lost 4 bases, the J end lost 4 bases, and 22 bases lay between the germline ends. The V gene's germline CDR1 is MDHEN and CDR2 SYDVKM. This CDR3 contains 17 residues. The CDR3 bases are TGTGCCAGCAGTTGGATTGCCCCGGACTTTCTCAGCTATGGCTACACCTTC. The encoded protein is CASSWIAPDFLSYGYTF.

The chain carries TRBV14 and TRBJ1-1; D gene unclear. Germline V gene data show CDR1 as SGHDN and CDR2 as FVKESK. The V end lost 3 bases, the J end lost 1 base, and 15 bases lay between the germline ends. The CDR3 runs 16 residues. The CDR3 loop is CASSHYLPPANTEAFF. As DNA, the CDR3 is TGTGCCAGCAGCCACTATCTTCCGCCCGCGAACACTGAAGCTTTCTTT.

This chain connects TRBV6-1 to TRBJ2-2, with 11 positions matching TRBD1. The CDR3 length is 15 residues. CDR1 and CDR2 from the germline V gene are MNHNS and SASEGT. V dropped 1 base and J dropped 6; count of bases not matched to a gene: 1. CDR3 protein: CASSEGTGGAGELFF. The CDR3 nucleotides are TGTGCCAGCAGTGAAGGGACAGGGGGCGCCGGGGAGCTGTTTTTT.

This clone has just a few counts. This chain uses TRBV28 with TRBJ2-2, with a possible D match to TRBD1 (5 bases). The V end was cut by 4 bases, the J end by 6 bases, with 9 bases between. CDR3 length: 13 residues. The germline V gene has CDR1 MDHEN and CDR2 SYDVKM. CDR3 DNA: TGTGCCAGCAGTTATCAGGGCGCCGGGGAGCTGTTTTTT. Translating gives CASSYQGAGELFF.

This clone showed up just a few times. The chain uses TRBV4-3 and TRBJ1-1; 7 bases line up with TRBD1. Germline-derived CDR1 and CDR2 are LGHNA and YSLEER. The CDR3 is made up of 13 amino acids. J lost 5 bases, V lost 5 bases, and 5 bases had no gene match. The CDR3: CASSATGNTEAFF. The CDR3, as DNA: TGCGCCAGCAGCGCGACAGGGAATACTGAAGCTTTCTTT.

The rearrangement links TRBV5-6 to TRBJ1-2; maybe TRBD1 (6 bases). The length of the CDR3 is 14 residues. Trimming stripped 3 bases from V and 5 bases from J, with 14 bases between. Looked up from germline, CDR1 is SGHDT and CDR2 is YYEEEE. The CDR3: CASSWWGRRYGYTF. CDR3 coding DNA: TGTGCCAGCAGCTGGTGGGGGCGGAGGTATGGCTACACCTTC. Variable domain in full (rest from reference TRBV5-6 and TRBJ1-2): DAGVTQSPTHLIKTRGQQVTLRCSPKSGHDTVSWYQQALGQGPQFIFQYYEEEERQRGNFPDRFSGHQFPNYSSELNVNALLLGDSALYLCASSWWGRRYGYTFGSGTRLTVV.

This chain uses TRBV7-9 with TRBJ1-4, with D possibly TRBD1 on 5 matching bases. CDR1 and CDR2 from the germline V gene are SEHNR and FQNEAQ (reference sequence). The CDR3 is 17 residues long. Trimming stripped 2 bases from V and 3 bases from J, with 16 bases between. This CDR3 reads CASSLSDSKAPNEKLFF. CDR3 DNA sequence: TGTGCCAGCAGCTTATCCGACAGCAAGGCCCCTAATGAAAAACTGTTTTTT.

The J gene is TRBJ2-3, the V gene TRBV9, with 7 nucleotides matching TRBD2. Per the germline V gene, CDR1 is SGDLS and CDR2 is YYNGEE. V lost 4 bases to trimming and J lost 4 bases; unmatched junction nucleotides: 15. CDR3 length equals 17 residues. DNA of the CDR3: TGTGCCAGCAGCCCCAGTTGGGTAGCGGGCGAGGCAGATACGCAGTATTTT. As protein: CASSPSWVAGEADTQYF. The entire variable domain, with the rest obtained from reference TRBV9 and TRBJ2-3, is as follows: DSGVTQTPKHLITATGQRVTLRCSPRSGDLSVYWYQQSLDQGLQFLIQYYNGEERAKGNILERFSAQQFPDLHSELNLSSLELGDSALYFCASSPSWVAGEADTQYFGPGTRLTVL.

V gene TRBV6-1 combines with J gene TRBJ1-1; D uncertain. V lost 4 bases and J 1 base, leaving 13 bases between the germline ends. Germline V gene sequence: CDR1 MNHNS, CDR2 SASEGT. The CDR3 has 15 residues. The CDR3, as DNA: TGTGCCAGCAGTGCACTTCGAGGAGGGAACACTGAAGCTTTCTTT. As protein: CASSALRGGNTEAFF.

CDR3 in amino acids: CASSLGPSGGYTF. The CDR3 DNA follows: TGTGCCAGCAGCTTAGGGCCTTCGGGGGGCTACACCTTC. The J gene is TRBJ1-2, the V gene TRBV7-2; D remains ambiguous. V was pared by 1 base and J by 8 bases, with 11 bases between. Germline CDR1 is SGHTA and CDR2 is FQGNSA. This CDR3 region has 13 residues.

The V gene is TRBV28, the J gene TRBJ1-1; D not resolved. V was clipped by 6 bases and J by 7 bases, with 9 bases between them. Germline CDR1 and CDR2: MDHEN and SYDVKM. The CDR3 consists of 11 residues. CDR3 in DNA: TGTGCCAGCAGGCAGGAACTTGAAGCTTTCTTT. It specifies CASRQELEAFF.

The rearrangement joins TRBV9 to TRBJ1-2; TRBD1 is a possible D gene (5 bases). CDR1 is SGDLS, CDR2 YYNGEE, per germline. The CDR3 length is 15 residues. With 3 bases removed from V and 5 bases from J, the gap between germline ends came to 17 bases. CDR3 region: CASSGRQSSLYGYTF. For the CDR3, the DNA is TGTGCCAGCAGCGGACGACAGTCAAGTCTTTATGGCTACACCTTC.

The chain is built from TRBV6-1 and TRBJ2-7; 10 bases align to TRBD1. The V gene end was trimmed by 6 bases and the J gene end by 5 bases; junction bases not matched to a gene: 7. This CDR3 region has 14 residues. Per germline, CDR1 MNHNS and CDR2 SASEGT. CDR3 nucleotides: TGTGCCAGCAGGGGGACAGGGGAAGTCAACGAGCAGTACTTC. Translating gives CASRGTGEVNEQYF.